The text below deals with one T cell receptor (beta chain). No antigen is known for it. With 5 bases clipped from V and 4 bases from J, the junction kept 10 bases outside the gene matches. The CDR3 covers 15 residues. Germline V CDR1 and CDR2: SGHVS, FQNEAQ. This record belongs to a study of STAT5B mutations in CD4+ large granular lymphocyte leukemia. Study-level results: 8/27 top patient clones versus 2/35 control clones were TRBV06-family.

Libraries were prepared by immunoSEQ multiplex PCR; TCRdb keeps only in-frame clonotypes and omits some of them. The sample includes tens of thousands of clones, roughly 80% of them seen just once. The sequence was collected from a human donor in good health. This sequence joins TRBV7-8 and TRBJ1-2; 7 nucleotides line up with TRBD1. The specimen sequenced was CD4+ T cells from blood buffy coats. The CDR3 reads CASSHETGQFYGYTF. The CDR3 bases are TGTGCCAGCAGCCACGAGACAGGGCAGTTCTATGGCTACACCTTC.